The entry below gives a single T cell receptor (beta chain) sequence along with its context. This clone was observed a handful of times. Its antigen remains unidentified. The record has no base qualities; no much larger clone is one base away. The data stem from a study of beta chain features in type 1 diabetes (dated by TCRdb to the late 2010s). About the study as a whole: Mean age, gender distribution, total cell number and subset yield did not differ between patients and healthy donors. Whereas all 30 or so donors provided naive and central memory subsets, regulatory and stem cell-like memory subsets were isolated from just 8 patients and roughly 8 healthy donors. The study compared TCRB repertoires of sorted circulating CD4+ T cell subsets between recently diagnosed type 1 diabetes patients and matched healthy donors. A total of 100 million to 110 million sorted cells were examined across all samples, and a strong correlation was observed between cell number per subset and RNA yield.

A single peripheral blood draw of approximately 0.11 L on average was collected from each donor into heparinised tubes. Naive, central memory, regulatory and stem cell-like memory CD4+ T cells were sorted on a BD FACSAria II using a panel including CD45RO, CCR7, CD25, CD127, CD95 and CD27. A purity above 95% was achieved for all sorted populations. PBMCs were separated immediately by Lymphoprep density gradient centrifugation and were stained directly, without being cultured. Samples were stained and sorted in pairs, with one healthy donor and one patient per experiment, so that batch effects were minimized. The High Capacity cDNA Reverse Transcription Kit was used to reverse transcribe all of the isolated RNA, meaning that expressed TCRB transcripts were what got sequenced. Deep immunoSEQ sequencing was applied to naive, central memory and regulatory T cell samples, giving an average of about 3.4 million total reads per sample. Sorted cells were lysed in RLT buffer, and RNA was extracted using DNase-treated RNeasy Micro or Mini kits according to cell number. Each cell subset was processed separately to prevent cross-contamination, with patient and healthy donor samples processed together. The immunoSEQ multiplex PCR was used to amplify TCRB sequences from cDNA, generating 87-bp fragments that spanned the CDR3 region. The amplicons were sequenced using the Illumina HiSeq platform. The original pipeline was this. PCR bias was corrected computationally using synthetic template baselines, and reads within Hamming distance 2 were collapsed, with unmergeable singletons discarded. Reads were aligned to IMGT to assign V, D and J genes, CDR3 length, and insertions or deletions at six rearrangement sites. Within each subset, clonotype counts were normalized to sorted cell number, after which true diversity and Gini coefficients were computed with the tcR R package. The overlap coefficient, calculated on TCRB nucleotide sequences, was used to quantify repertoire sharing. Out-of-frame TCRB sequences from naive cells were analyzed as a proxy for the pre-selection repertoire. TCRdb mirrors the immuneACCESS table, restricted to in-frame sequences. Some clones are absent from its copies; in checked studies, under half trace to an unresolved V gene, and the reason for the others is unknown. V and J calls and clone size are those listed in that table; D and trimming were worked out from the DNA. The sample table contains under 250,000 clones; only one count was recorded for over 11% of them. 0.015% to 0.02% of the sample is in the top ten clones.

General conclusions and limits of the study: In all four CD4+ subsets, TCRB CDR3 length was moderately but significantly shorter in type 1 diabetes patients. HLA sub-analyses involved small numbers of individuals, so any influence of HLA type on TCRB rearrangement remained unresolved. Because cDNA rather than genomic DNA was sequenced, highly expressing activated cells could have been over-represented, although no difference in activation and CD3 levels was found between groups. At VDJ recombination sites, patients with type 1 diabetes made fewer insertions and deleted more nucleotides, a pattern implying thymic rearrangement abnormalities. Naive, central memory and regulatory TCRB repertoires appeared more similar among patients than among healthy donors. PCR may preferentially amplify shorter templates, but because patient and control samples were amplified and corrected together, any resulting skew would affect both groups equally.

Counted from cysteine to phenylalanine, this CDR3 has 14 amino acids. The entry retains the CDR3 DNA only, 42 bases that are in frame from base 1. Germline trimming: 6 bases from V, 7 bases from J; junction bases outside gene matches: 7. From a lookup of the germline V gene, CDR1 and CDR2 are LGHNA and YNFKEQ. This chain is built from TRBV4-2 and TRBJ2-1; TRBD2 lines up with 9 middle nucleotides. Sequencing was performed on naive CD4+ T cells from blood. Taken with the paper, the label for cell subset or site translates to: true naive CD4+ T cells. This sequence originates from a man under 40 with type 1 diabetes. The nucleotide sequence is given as TGTGCCAGCAGTAGCGGGAGAACTCAGAATGAGCAGTTCTTC. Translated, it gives CASSSGRTQNEQFF.